This TCR beta chain comes out of a study of a mutant IDH1 vaccine in newly diagnosed glioma. At the level of the study: Eight vaccinations went to patients in weeks 1, 3, 5, 7, 11, 15, 19, 23. Beforehand, treatment had been radiotherapy, temozolomide, or both; the majority received both.

The count of this clone is one. Its antigen is not identified. Here immunoSEQ multiplex PCR was the method, and the copy in TCRdb shows in-frame clones only, minus some. Of just over 65,000 clones in the sample, 84% were seen once. Time point of the sample: week 23, last vaccination. Vaccinated patients received 300 ug of mutant IDH1 20-mer peptide per dose, with topical imiquimod. The sample in question was PBMCs, obtained from a glioma patient whose treatment included an IDH1 peptide vaccine. The sequence was collected from a man aged 18 to 29 with glioma.

The CDR3 nucleotides are TGCGCCAGCAGCACGAAATCGGACAGGGGGAGCACAGATACGCAGTATTTT. Its translation is CASSTKSDRGSTDTQYF. The genes are TRBV5-1 and TRBJ2-3, with TRBD1 matching 10 bases. Trimming removed 4 bases from V and 0 bases from J; junction bases left unmatched: 8. This CDR3 is built from 17 residues. Germline CDR1 is SGHRS and CDR2 is YFSETQ.